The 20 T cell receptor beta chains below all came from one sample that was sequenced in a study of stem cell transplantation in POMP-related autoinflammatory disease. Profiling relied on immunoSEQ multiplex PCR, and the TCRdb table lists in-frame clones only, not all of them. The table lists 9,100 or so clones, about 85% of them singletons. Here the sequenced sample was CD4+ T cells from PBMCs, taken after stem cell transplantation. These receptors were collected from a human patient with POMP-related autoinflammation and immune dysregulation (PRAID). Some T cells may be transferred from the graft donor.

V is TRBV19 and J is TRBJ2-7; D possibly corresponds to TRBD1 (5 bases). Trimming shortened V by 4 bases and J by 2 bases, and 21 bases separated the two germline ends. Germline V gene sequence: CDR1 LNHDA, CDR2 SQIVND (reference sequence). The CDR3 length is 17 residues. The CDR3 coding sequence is TGTGCCAGTAGTAAAGGGCTTGGCGCAGGGAATACCTACGAGCAGTACTTC. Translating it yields CASSKGLGAGNTYEQYF.

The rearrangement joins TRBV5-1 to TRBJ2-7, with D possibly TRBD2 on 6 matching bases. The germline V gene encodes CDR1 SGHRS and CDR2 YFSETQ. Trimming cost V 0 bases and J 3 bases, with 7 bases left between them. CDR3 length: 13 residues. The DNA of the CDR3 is TGCGCCAGCAGCTTGGGACTAGACTACGAGCAGTACTTC. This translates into CASSLGLDYEQYF.

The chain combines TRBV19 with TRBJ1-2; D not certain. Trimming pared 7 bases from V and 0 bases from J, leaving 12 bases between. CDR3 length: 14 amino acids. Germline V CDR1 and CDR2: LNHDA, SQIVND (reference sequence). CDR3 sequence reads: CASKARAPNYGYTF. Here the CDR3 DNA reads TGTGCCAGTAAGGCCAGAGCTCCTAACTATGGCTACACCTTC.

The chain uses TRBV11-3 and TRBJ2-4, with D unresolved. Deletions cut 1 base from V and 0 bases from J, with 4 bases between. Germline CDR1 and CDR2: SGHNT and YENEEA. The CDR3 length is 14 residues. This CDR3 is CASSLGVAKNIQYF. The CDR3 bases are TGTGCCAGCAGCTTAGGAGTAGCCAAAAACATTCAGTACTTC.

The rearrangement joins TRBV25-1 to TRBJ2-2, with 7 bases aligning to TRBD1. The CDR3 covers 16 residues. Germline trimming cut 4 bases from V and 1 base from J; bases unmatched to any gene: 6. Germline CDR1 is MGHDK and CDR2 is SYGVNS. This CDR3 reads CASSGRQGWNTGELFF. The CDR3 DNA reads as TGTGCCAGCAGTGGAAGACAGGGATGGAACACCGGGGAGCTGTTTTTT. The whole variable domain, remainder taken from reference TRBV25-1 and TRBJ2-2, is EADIYQTPRYLVIGTGKKITLECSQTMGHDKMYWYQQDPGMELHLIHYSYGVNSTEKGDLSSESTVSRIRTEHFPLTLESARPSHTSQYLCASSGRQGWNTGELFFGEGSRLTVL.

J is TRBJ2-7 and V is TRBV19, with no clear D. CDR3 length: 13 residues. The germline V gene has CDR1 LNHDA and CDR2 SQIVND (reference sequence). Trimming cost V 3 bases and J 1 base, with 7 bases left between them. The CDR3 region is CASSMARSYEQYF. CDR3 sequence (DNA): TGTGCCAGTAGTATGGCCAGGTCCTACGAGCAGTACTTC.

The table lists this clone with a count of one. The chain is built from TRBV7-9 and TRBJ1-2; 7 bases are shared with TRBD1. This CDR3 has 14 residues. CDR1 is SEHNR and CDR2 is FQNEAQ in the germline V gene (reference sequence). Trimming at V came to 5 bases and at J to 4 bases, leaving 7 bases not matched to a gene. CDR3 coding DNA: TGTGCCAGCAGCGTCAGACAGGGCGGCTATGGCTACACCTTC. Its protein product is CASSVRQGGYGYTF. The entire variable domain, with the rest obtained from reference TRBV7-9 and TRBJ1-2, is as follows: DTGVSQNPRHKITKRGQNVTFRCDPISEHNRLYWYRQTLGQGPEFLTYFQNEAQLEKSRLLSDRFSAERPKGSFSTLEIQRTEQGDSAMYLCASSVRQGGYGYTFGSGTRLTVV.

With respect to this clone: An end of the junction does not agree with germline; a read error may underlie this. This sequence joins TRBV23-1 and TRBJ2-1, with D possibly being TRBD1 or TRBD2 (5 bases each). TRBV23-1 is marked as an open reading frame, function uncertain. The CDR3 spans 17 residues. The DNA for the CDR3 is TGCGCCAGCAGCCAATCACCGGGGCTAGATGGCTACAATGAGCAGTTCTTC. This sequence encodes CASSQSPGLDGYNEQFF.

The CDR3 here is CASRGLSTEAFF. In DNA form, the CDR3 reads TGCGCCAGTAGGGGGCTGAGCACTGAAGCTTTCTTT. V is TRBV5-1 and J is TRBJ1-1; 7 bases agree with TRBD1. Per germline, CDR1 SGHRS and CDR2 YFSETQ. The J segment lost 4 bases and the V segment lost 8 bases, leaving 5 bases of the junction unmatched. This CDR3 spans 12 amino acids.

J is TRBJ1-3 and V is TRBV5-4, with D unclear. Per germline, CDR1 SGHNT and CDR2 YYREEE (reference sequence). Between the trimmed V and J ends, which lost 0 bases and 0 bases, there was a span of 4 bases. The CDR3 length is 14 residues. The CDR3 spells CASSLGYSGNTIYF. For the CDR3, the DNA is TGTGCCAGCAGCTTGGGATACTCTGGAAACACCATATATTTT.

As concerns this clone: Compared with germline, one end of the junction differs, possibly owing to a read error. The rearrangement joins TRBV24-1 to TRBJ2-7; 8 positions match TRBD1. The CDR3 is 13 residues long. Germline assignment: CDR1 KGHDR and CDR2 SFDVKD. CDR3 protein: CATSDYRGRGLIF. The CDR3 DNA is TGTGCCACCAGTGATTATCGTGGCAGGGGGCTCATTTTC.

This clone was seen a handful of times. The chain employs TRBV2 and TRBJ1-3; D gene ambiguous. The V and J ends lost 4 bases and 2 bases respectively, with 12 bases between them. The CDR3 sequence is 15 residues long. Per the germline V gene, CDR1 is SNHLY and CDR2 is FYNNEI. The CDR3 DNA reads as TGTGCCAGCAGTGCGGAGGGAACCCCTGGAAACACCATATATTTT. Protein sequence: CASSAEGTPGNTIYF.

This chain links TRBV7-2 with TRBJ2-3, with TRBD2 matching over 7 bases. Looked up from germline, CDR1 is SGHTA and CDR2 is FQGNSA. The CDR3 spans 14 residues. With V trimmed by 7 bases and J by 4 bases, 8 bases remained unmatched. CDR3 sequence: CASKGGGGADTQYF. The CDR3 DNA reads TGTGCCAGCAAGGGAGGTGGGGGGGCAGATACGCAGTATTTT.

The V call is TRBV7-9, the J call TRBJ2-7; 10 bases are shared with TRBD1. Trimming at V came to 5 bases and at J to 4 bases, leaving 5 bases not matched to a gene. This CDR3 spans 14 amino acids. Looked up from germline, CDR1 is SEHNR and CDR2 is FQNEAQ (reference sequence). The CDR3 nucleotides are TGTGCCAGCAGCATGGGACAGGGGAGGTACGAGCAGTACTTC. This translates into CASSMGQGRYEQYF.

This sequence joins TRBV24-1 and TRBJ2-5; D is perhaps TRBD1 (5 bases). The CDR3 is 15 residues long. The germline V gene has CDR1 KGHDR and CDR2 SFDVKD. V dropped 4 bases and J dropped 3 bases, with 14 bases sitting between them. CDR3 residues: CATSERTKGEETQYF. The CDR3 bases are TGTGCCACCAGTGAACGGACAAAAGGGGAAGAGACCCAGTACTTC.

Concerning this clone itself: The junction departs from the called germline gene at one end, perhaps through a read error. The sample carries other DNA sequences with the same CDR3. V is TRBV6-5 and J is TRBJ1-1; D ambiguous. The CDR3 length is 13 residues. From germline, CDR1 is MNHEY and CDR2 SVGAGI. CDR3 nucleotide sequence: TGCGCCAGCAGTCCATTCGGAAGGTTTGCTGCTTTCTTT. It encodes CASSPFGRFAAFF.

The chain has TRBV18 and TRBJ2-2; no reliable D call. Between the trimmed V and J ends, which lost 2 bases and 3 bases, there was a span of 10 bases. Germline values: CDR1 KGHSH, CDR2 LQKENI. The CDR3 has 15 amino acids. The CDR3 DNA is TGTGCCAGCTCACCAACGCAGTTCTACACCGGGGAGCTGTTTTTT. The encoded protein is CASSPTQFYTGELFF.

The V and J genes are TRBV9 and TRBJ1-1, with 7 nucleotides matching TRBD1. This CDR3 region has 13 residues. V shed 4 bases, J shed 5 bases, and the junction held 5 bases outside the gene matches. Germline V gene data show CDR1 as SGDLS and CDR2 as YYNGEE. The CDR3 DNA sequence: TGTGCCAGCAGCAGACAGGGACAGACTGAAGCTTTCTTT. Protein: CASSRQGQTEAFF.

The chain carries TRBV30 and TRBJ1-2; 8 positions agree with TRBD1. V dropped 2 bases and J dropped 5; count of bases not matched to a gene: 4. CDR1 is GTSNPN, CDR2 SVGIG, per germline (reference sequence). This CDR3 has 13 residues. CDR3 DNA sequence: TGTGCCTGGAGTAACAGGGGGAAGTATGGCTACACCTTC. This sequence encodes CAWSNRGKYGYTF.

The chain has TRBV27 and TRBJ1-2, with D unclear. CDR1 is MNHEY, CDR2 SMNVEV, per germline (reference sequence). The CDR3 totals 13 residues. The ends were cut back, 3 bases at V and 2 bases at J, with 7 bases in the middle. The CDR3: CASSFGGNYGYTF. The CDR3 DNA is TGTGCCAGCAGTTTTGGCGGAAACTATGGCTACACCTTC.